This TCR beta chain is from a study of glioma-infiltrating T cells. The iRepertoire nested amplicon-rescue multiplex PCR amplified TCR alpha and beta CDR3s from RNA. TCRdb reanalysed the multiplex PCR reads using MiXCR and keeps one entry per CDR3 protein. Of 300,000 to 450,000 distinct CDR3 sequences detected, 41% appear once; the ten largest clones hold about 12%. CDR1 is LGHDT and CDR2 is YNNKEL in the germline V gene (reference sequence). The CDR3 has 15 residues. V shed 5 bases and J shed 6 bases, with 16 bases lying between them. The material sequenced was glioma tissue, nonneoplastic brain tissue, or PBMCs (not recorded which). The receptor was isolated from a human donor with low-grade glioma or glioblastoma, undergoing nonglioma brain surgery, or in good health (not recorded which). This chain links TRBV3-1 with TRBJ2-2; the D gene is possibly TRBD1 (6 bases). CDR3 protein: CASSSDSSGPGELFF. The DNA of the CDR3 is TGTGCCAGCAGCTCGGACAGCTCAGGACCCGGGGAGCTGTTTTTT.